A single sample gave rise to the 23 T cell receptor beta chains below, sequenced in a study of T cell clones after liver transplantation. TCRdb's copy holds only in-frame clones and misses some; the assay was immunoSEQ multiplex PCR. This repertoire shows over 90,000 clones, under 90% found once; its top ten account for less than 3%. The starting material was CD4+ T cells from blood, obtained around 48 months after liver transplant. Receptor source: a human patient who received a liver transplant. The graft donor may have given rise to some T cells.

In this sample, this clone turned up once. The chain employs TRBV2 and TRBJ2-5; D is possibly TRBD2 (5 bases). CDR3 length: 12 residues. The V end lost 5 bases, the J end lost 3 bases, and 7 bases lay between the germline ends. Germline V gene lookup returns CDR1 SNHLY and CDR2 FYNNEI. CDR3 sequence reads: CASSTGEETQYF. The CDR3 DNA reads TGTGCCAGCAGTACCGGGGAAGAGACCCAGTACTTC. Together with reference TRBV2 and TRBJ2-5, the CDR3 gives the full variable domain: EPEVTQTPSHQVTQMGQEVILRCVPISNHLYFYWYRQILGQKVEFLVSFYNNEISEKSEIFDDQFSVERPDGSNFTLKIRSTKLEDSAMYFCASSTGEETQYFGPGTRLLVL.

The chain carries TRBV9 and TRBJ1-3; D might be TRBD1 (6 bases). Trimming took 3 bases from V and 12 from J, leaving 22 bases between them. Germline V gives CDR1 SGDLS, CDR2 YYNGEE. The CDR3 is made up of 15 amino acids. DNA of the CDR3: TGTGCCAGCAGCGCTCAGAGACTGGGGGCGTCTCACATATATTTT. Protein product: CASSAQRLGASHIYF.

The chain recombines TRBV10-3 with TRBJ2-7; 7 bases align to TRBD2. Germline V gives CDR1 ENHRY, CDR2 SYGVKD. This CDR3 contains 15 residues. J gave up 3 bases and V 6 bases, and 11 bases lay outside the gene matches. CDR3 sequence (DNA): TGTGCCATCAGGGGAGGGGCTAGCGGAAGCTACGAGCAGTACTTC. It codes for CAIRGGASGSYEQYF.

The chain employs TRBV7-2 and TRBJ2-5; TRBD1 or TRBD2 may be the D gene (6 bases each). Germline values: CDR1 SGHTA, CDR2 FQGNSA. The length of the CDR3 is 16 residues. The V end was cut by 5 bases, the J end by 5 bases, with 21 bases between. CDR3 protein: CASSQGGQSPGETQYF. The CDR3 DNA follows: TGTGCCAGCAGCCAAGGGGGGCAGAGCCCCGGGGAGACCCAGTACTTC. Together with reference TRBV7-2 and TRBJ2-5, the CDR3 gives the full variable domain: GAGVSQSPSNKVTEKGKDVELRCDPISGHTALYWYRQSLGQGLEFLIYFQGNSAPDKSGLPSDRFSAERTGGSVSTLTIQRTQQEDSAVYLCASSQGGQSPGETQYFGPGTRLLVL.

The rearrangement uses TRBV5-1 and TRBJ2-1; no reliable D call. V was cut by 3 bases and J by 4 bases, with 8 bases left in between. The CDR3 spans 13 residues. In germline, CDR1 is SGHRS, CDR2 YFSETQ. CDR3 amino acids: CASSSGGYNEQFF. CDR3 nucleotide sequence: TGCGCCAGCAGCTCAGGCGGTTACAATGAGCAGTTCTTC.

The rearrangement joins TRBV5-1 to TRBJ1-1, with D perhaps matching TRBD1 (6 bases). CDR3 length equals 19 residues. Per the germline V gene, CDR1 is SGHRS and CDR2 is YFSETQ. The V gene lost 3 bases and the J gene lost 0 bases, with 24 bases spanning the gap. CDR3 sequence (DNA): TGCGCCAGCAGCTGGGGGCTTAAAGGCGGACAAGCCTTGAACACTGAAGCTTTCTTT. Amino acid sequence: CASSWGLKGGQALNTEAFF.

The rearrangement links TRBV14 to TRBJ2-7, with D maybe TRBD2 (5 bases). Trimming took 1 base from V and 5 from J, leaving 15 bases between them. Germline CDR1 reads SGHDN; CDR2 reads FVKESK. This CDR3 is built from 15 residues. The CDR3 is CASSQAGLSSDEQYF. The DNA for the CDR3 is TGTGCCAGCAGCCAAGCCGGACTTTCTAGTGACGAGCAGTACTTC.

V is TRBV4-1 and J is TRBJ1-2; perhaps TRBD1 as D (6 bases). This CDR3 has 16 residues. Trimming stripped 3 bases from V and 3 bases from J, with 17 bases between. Germline V gene data show CDR1 as MGHRA and CDR2 as YSYEKL. The CDR3 sequence is CASSHLGAGRDYGYTF. In DNA, the CDR3 is TGCGCCAGCAGCCACCTGGGGGCAGGGAGGGACTATGGCTACACCTTC.

A few counts support this clone. The rearrangement uses TRBV7-2 and TRBJ1-5; D perhaps matches TRBD1 (5 bases). V lost 5 bases and J lost 1, with 12 bases in between. This CDR3 comprises 15 residues. Germline V CDR1 and CDR2: SGHTA, FQGNSA. CDR3: CASSIQGVSNQPQHF. The CDR3 bases are TGTGCCAGCAGCATTCAGGGAGTAAGCAATCAGCCCCAGCATTTT.

The V gene is TRBV11-3, the J gene TRBJ1-4; D gene unclear. CDR3 length: 13 residues. Trimming left V 8 bases short and J 7 bases short, with 14 bases between. The germline gives CDR1 SGHNT, CDR2 YENEEA. The CDR3 loop reads CASRSSPPEKLFF. The CDR3 bases are TGTGCCAGCCGCTCGAGCCCCCCTGAAAAACTGTTTTTT.

The CDR3 bases are TGCAGCGCCTCCGCTAGGGGGGAGACCCAGTACTTC. Its protein is CSASARGETQYF. The rearrangement uses TRBV29-1 and TRBJ2-5; possibly TRBD1 for D (6 bases). V was cut by 7 bases and J by 5 bases, with 14 bases left in between. The CDR3 contains 12 residues. CDR1 and CDR2 from the germline V gene are SQVTM and ANQGSEA.

The chain couples TRBV4-3 to TRBJ1-4, with 8 bases fitting TRBD1. Trimming at V came to 6 bases and at J to 7 bases, leaving 10 bases not matched to a gene. The length of the CDR3 is 15 residues. Looked up from germline, CDR1 is LGHNA and CDR2 is YSLEER. The CDR3, as DNA: TGCGCCAGCAGTCCCGTCCCACAGGGGGGTGAAAAACTGTTTTTT. It encodes CASSPVPQGGEKLFF.

The rearrangement links TRBV9 to TRBJ1-5, with a possible D match to TRBD1 (5 bases). The CDR3 spans 13 residues. Looked up from germline, CDR1 is SGDLS and CDR2 is YYNGEE. Trimming removed 0 bases at V and 10 bases at J, with 11 bases between. CDR3 in amino acids: CASSVALGGPQHF. CDR3 DNA sequence: TGTGCCAGCAGCGTAGCTTTGGGGGGACCCCAGCATTTT.

This clone was detected ten times or more. The chain combines TRBV18 with TRBJ1-3, with D perhaps TRBD1 (5 bases). The germline gives CDR1 KGHSH, CDR2 LQKENI. The CDR3 covers 16 residues. The V end lost 4 bases, the J end lost 0 bases, and 13 bases lay between the germline ends. DNA of the CDR3: TGTGCCAGCTCACAAGGGGTCCCCTTCTCTGGAAACACCATATATTTT. Protein: CASSQGVPFSGNTIYF.

This chain uses TRBV11-3 with TRBJ2-1; possibly TRBD1 for D (5 bases). This CDR3 has 15 residues. Germline CDR1 reads SGHNT; CDR2 reads YENEEA. Trimming took off 2 bases at V and 3 bases at J, with 11 bases between the two ends. CDR3 DNA sequence: TGTGCCAGCAGCTTACAGGGTATGAGCTACAATGAGCAGTTCTTC. It translates to CASSLQGMSYNEQFF.

V and J are TRBV6-1 and TRBJ1-2; the match to TRBD1 covers 9 bases. The CDR3 loop spans 15 amino acids. The J segment lost 8 bases and the V segment lost 3 bases, leaving 10 bases of the junction unmatched. Germline CDR1 and CDR2: MNHNS and SASEGT. The CDR3 loop is CASSDGGTGTRGYTF. In nucleotides, the CDR3 is TGTGCCAGCAGTGATGGGGGGACAGGGACAAGAGGCTACACCTTC.

The genes are TRBV4-1 and TRBJ2-5, with 7 bases fitting TRBD1. CDR1 MGHRA and CDR2 YSYEKL come from the germline V gene. The CDR3 extends over 15 amino acids. V shed 2 bases and J 4 bases; nucleotides not matched to a gene: 7. CDR3 DNA sequence: TGCGCCAGCAGCCAACCTGACAGGGAAGGAGAGACCCAGTACTTC. Translation gives CASSQPDREGETQYF.

There are a few counts of this clone. The chain uses TRBV27 and TRBJ2-3; D could derive from TRBD1 or TRBD2 (6 bases each). The germline V gene has CDR1 MNHEY and CDR2 SMNVEV (reference sequence). The CDR3 extends over 15 amino acids. Trimming pared 3 bases from V and 8 bases from J, leaving 18 bases between. The CDR3 region is CASSFDPGVGGTQYF. In DNA, the CDR3 is TGTGCCAGCAGTTTTGATCCAGGGGTGGGGGGTACGCAGTATTTT.

V is TRBV6-1 and J is TRBJ1-5; D gene uncertain. The CDR3 has 14 residues. From germline, CDR1 is MNHNS and CDR2 SASEGT. Trimming shortened V by 6 bases and J by 4 bases, and 13 bases separated the two germline ends. The CDR3: CASRRQVKNQPQHF. CDR3 in DNA: TGTGCCAGCAGGCGGCAAGTAAAGAATCAGCCCCAGCATTTT.

The chain combines TRBV5-6 with TRBJ2-7, with 7 bases aligning to TRBD2. The germline CDR1 and CDR2 sequences are SGHDT and YYEEEE. The CDR3 loop spans 14 amino acids. CDR3 nucleotide sequence: TGTGGCCCCCCAGGGAGGGCCTTCACCTACGAGCAGTACTTC. Its protein product is CGPPGRAFTYEQYF. Using reference TRBV5-6 and TRBJ2-7 for the parts outside the CDR3, the full variable domain is DAGVTQSPTHLIKTRGQQVTLRCSPKSGHDTVSWYQQALGQGPQFIFQYYEEEERQRGNFPDRFSGHQFPNYSSELNVNALLLGDSALYLCGPPGRAFTYEQYFGPGTRLTVT.

This chain connects TRBV15 to TRBJ2-1; D is possibly TRBD1 (5 bases). Trimming removed 3 bases from V and 7 bases from J, with 10 bases in between. The length of the CDR3 is 13 residues. From germline, CDR1 is LNHNV and CDR2 YYDKDF (reference sequence). DNA of the CDR3: TGTGCCACCAGCAGTCAGGGCCTAAATGAGCAGTTCTTC. Amino acid sequence: CATSSQGLNEQFF.

This sequence joins TRBV2 and TRBJ2-7; D is perhaps TRBD1 (6 bases). CDR3 length: 14 amino acids. Germline V gene data show CDR1 as SNHLY and CDR2 as FYNNEI. V shed 7 bases and J shed 2 bases, with 15 bases lying between them. The CDR3 nucleotides are TGTGCCAGCAAGCCTCGACAGGAGACCTACGAGCAGTACTTC. Translated, it gives CASKPRQETYEQYF.

The gene calls are TRBV18 and TRBJ2-7, with D uncertain. V lost 0 bases and J lost 4, with 13 bases in between. Germline V gene lookup returns CDR1 KGHSH and CDR2 LQKENI. This CDR3 is 15 amino acids long. CDR3 DNA: TGTGCCAGCTCACCACCAATAGGCCGGAATTACGAGCAGTACTTC. Protein product: CASSPPIGRNYEQYF.